These T cell receptor beta chains were read from a single sample in a study of TIL therapy for anti-PD-1-resistant metastatic lung cancer. The method was immunoSEQ multiplex PCR; TCRdb's version includes in-frame clones alone and lacks a portion of them. Of 95,000 or so clones in the sample, around three fifths were seen once. Sequenced here: tumor tissue, sampled at baseline. These receptors all come from a person aged 25 to 79 with non-small cell lung cancer. CDR3s include the opening cysteine and the closing phenylalanine or tryptophan. D genes are given only for firm matches. Some rows have no size entry. The others give once, few or many, or a class for an expanded clone.

V	size	J	D	CDR3	DNA
TRBV6-6	.	TRBJ1-3	.	CATATGTGNTIYF	TGTGCCACTGCCACGGGAACTGGAAACACCATATATTTT
TRBV12-3/TRBV12-4	.	TRBJ2-1	TRBD1	CASSQDRGRFF	TGTGCCAGCAGCCAAGACAGGGGGCGGTTCTTC
TRBV27	.	TRBJ2-7	.	CASSSLSYEQYF	TGTGCCAGCAGTTCCCTCTCCTACGAGCAGTACTTC
TRBV4-3	once	TRBJ2-5	.	CASSRGPGETQYF	TGCGCCAGCAGCCGGGGACCGGGGGAGACCCAGTACTTC
TRBV28	.	TRBJ2-1	.	CASSFQGTSSSYNEQFF	TGTGCCAGCAGTTTTCAGGGGACTTCGAGCTCCTACAATGAGCAGTTCTTC
TRBV2	.	TRBJ2-7	.	CASRPSVVHYEQYF	TGTGCCAGCAGACCTAGCGTGGTTCACTACGAGCAGTACTTC
TRBV2	.	TRBJ1-4	.	CASTREGRVFF	TGTGCCAGCACCCGAGAGGGAAGGGTGTTTTTT
TRBV28	few	TRBJ1-1	.	CASSLDLNTEAFF	TGTGCCAGCAGTTTAGATCTGAACACTGAAGCTTTCTTT
TRBV7-9	.	TRBJ1-2	.	CASSLASEGNYGYTF	TGTGCCAGCAGCTTAGCCTCGGAGGGTAACTATGGCTACACCTTC
TRBV24-1	.	TRBJ2-3	.	CATSDPASTDTQYF	TGTGCCACCAGTGATCCCGCAAGCACAGATACGCAGTATTTT
TRBV5-8	.	TRBJ2-7	.	CASSLVSYEQYF	TGTGCCAGCAGCTTGGTTTCCTACGAGCAGTACTTC
TRBV7-3	.	TRBJ1-1	.	CASSLNPNPNTEAFF	TGTGCCAGCAGCTTAAACCCTAACCCCAACACTGAAGCTTTCTTT
TRBV4-1	.	TRBJ2-4	TRBD2	CASSQKLAGAKNIQYF	TGCGCCAGCAGCCAAAAACTAGCGGGAGCCAAAAACATTCAGTACTTC
TRBV11-2	few	TRBJ2-7	TRBD1	CASSPGQGSSYEQYF	TGTGCCAGCAGTCCCGGACAGGGATCCTCCTACGAGCAGTACTTC
TRBV6-6	.	TRBJ2-3	.	CASSRTGLSGLGPDTQYF	TGTGCCAGCAGTCGAACGGGTCTCTCAGGGCTGGGCCCAGATACGCAGTATTTT
TRBV7-3	.	TRBJ2-5	.	CASSRSSQETQYF	TGTGCCAGCAGCCGAAGCTCACAAGAGACCCAGTACTTC
TRBV24-1	.	TRBJ2-5	.	CATSSVQETQYF	TGTGCCACCAGTTCGGTCCAAGAGACCCAGTACTTC
TRBV5-1	.	TRBJ2-2	.	CASRMQAGLNGAGELFF	TGCGCCAGCAGAATGCAGGCAGGCCTGAACGGGGCCGGGGAGCTGTTTTTT
TRBV10-3	.	TRBJ1-1	.	CAISAVRTEAFF	TGTGCCATCAGCGCGGTAAGGACTGAAGCTTTCTTT
TRBV5-1	.	TRBJ1-5	.	CASSPRVGQPQHF	TGCGCCAGCAGCCCCAGGGTCGGTCAGCCCCAGCATTTT
TRBV4-1	.	TRBJ2-5	TRBD2	CASSLLAGEETQYF	TGCGCCAGCAGCTTACTAGCGGGGGAAGAGACCCAGTACTTC
TRBV10-2	.	TRBJ1-5	TRBD1	CASCLDRGVDQPQHF	TGCGCCAGCTGTCTCGACAGGGGGGTTGATCAGCCCCAGCATTTT
TRBV5-1	once	TRBJ2-2	TRBD2	CASSPGLAAILNTGELFF	TGCGCCAGCAGCCCAGGACTAGCGGCCATATTGAACACCGGGGAGCTGTTTTTT
TRBV27	.	TRBJ2-7	TRBD2	CASSSQAGDRPYEQYF	TGTGCCAGCAGTTCCCAAGCGGGAGACCGACCCTACGAGCAGTACTTC
TRBV29-1	.	TRBJ1-2	.	CSVEDPVGRRGYTF	TGCAGCGTTGAAGATCCTGTGGGGCGCCGGGGCTACACCTTC